Listed below are T cell receptor beta chains from one sample, sequenced in a study of blood T cell repertoires in COVID-19. Sequenced by immunoSEQ multiplex PCR; TCRdb stores in-frame clones only, minus some. This table has some 250,000 clones, 70% to 80% appearing once. The sequenced sample consisted of peripheral blood. The receptor set was obtained from a woman older than 75 with acute or convalescent COVID-19. The CDR3 runs from the conserved cysteine through the conserved F or W. Fields, in order: V gene, D gene, clone size, J gene, CDR3 length, CDR3 protein, CDR3 DNA. A D gene is named only where the DNA matches it firmly. Clone size is not always given. Where it is, it says once, few, many or a class for expanded clones.

TRBV6-6	-	-	TRBJ2-1	16	CASSPIIGRGGDEQFF	TGTGCCAGCAGTCCTATTATTGGTCGCGGGGGCGATGAGCAGTTCTTC
TRBV15	-	few	TRBJ1-5	13	CATSRDLNQPQHF	TGTGCCACCAGCAGAGACCTCAATCAGCCCCAGCATTTT
TRBV12-3/TRBV12-4	TRBD1	-	TRBJ1-2	13	CASSHQGATGYTF	TGTGCCAGCAGTCATCAGGGGGCGACTGGCTACACCTTC
TRBV4-3	-	few	TRBJ1-2	15	CASSHSSVTNYGYTF	TGCGCCAGCAGCCACTCCTCAGTTACCAACTATGGCTACACCTTC
TRBV5-1	-	once	TRBJ1-6	16	CASSLTGNSYNSPLHF	TGCGCCAGCAGCTTGACAGGGAACTCCTATAATTCACCCCTCCACTTT
TRBV2	TRBD1	few	TRBJ2-7	14	CASVPGQGAREQYF	TGTGCCAGCGTGCCGGGACAGGGGGCACGTGAGCAGTACTTC
TRBV11-3	TRBD1	-	TRBJ2-1	17	CASSLGQGVSSYNEQFF	TGTGCCAGCAGCTTAGGCCAGGGGGTATCCTCCTACAATGAGCAGTTCTTC
TRBV10-1	TRBD1	-	TRBJ2-6	16	CASSTTGGPGANVLTF	TGCGCCAGCAGTACGACAGGGGGGCCTGGGGCCAACGTCCTGACTTTC
TRBV19	-	-	TRBJ1-5	17	CASSIEGQVYSNQPQHF	TGTGCCAGTAGTATAGAGGGGCAGGTATATAGCAATCAGCCCCAGCATTTT
TRBV5-4	TRBD1	-	TRBJ2-5	15	CASSPSAGGVETQYF	TGTGCCAGCAGCCCCTCGGCAGGGGGAGTAGAGACCCAGTACTTC
TRBV6-5	-	-	TRBJ2-7	15	CASSRDFSLSYEQYF	TGTGCCAGCAGTCGGGACTTCTCCCTCTCCTACGAGCAGTACTTC
TRBV15	TRBD1	-	TRBJ1-4	14	CATSRGDRDLALFF	TGTGCCACCAGCAGAGGGGACAGGGATTTGGCACTGTTTTTT
TRBV5-1	-	-	TRBJ2-7	16	CASSLDPGNPRGEQYF	TGCGCCAGCAGCCTTGATCCGGGGAACCCTCGGGGGGAGCAGTACTTC
TRBV2	TRBD2	-	TRBJ2-1	17	CASSGELAGVGYNEQFF	TGTGCCAGCAGTGGCGAACTAGCGGGAGTGGGCTACAATGAGCAGTTCTTC
TRBV5-3	TRBD1	-	TRBJ1-2	16	CARTNSGQGGDYGYTF	TGTGCCAGAACCAACTCGGGACAGGGAGGGGACTATGGCTACACCTTC
TRBV5-5	-	-	TRBJ1-3	15	CASSLDQGTGNTIYF	TGTGCCAGCAGCTTGGACCAGGGTACTGGAAACACCATATATTTT
TRBV2	-	few	TRBJ1-6	16	CASSGQQGAENSPLHF	TGTGCCAGCAGTGGCCAACAGGGAGCGGAGAATTCACCCCTCCACTTT